This T cell receptor (beta chain) was captured by sequencing in a study of early T cells in non-severe SARS-CoV-2 infection. Findings of the study overall: Missing private and CD4 specificities, VDJdb matching favored anti-spike CD8 responses.

This clonotype has more than one count but fewer than ten. What it recognizes is unknown. Germline V gene sequence: CDR1 LGHDT, CDR2 YNNKEL (reference sequence). The CDR3 runs to 16 residues. The ends were cut back, 3 bases at V and 1 base at J, with 15 bases in the middle. Unique molecular identifiers were affixed to single, distinct cDNA molecules. TCRdb re-called the 5' RACE reads through MiXCR, storing one row per CDR3 protein. Among nearly 80,000 distinct CDR3 sequences listed, around 13% were seen once. The J gene is TRBJ1-1, the V gene TRBV3-1; D is unresolved. The sample comprised whole blood. The origin of this receptor is an adult who was a healthcare worker with PCR-confirmed SARS-CoV-2 infection or an uninfected control (not recorded which). The CDR3 protein is CASSHVMARPNTEAFF. CDR3 nucleotides: TGTGCCAGCAGCCACGTAATGGCCAGACCGAACACTGAAGCTTTCTTT.